This T cell receptor (beta chain) emerged from a study of beta chain features in type 1 diabetes. Overall study findings and caveats: Significant though moderate, a shortening of TCRB CDR3s appeared in all four CD4+ subsets of Type 1 diabetes patients.

This clone was detected once. Antigen: not known. In germline, CDR1 is GTSNPN, CDR2 SVGIG (reference sequence). Trimming took off 3 bases at V and 4 bases at J, with 13 bases between the two ends. This CDR3 is built from 14 residues. What was sequenced were expressed TCRB transcripts, since all of the isolated RNA had been reverse transcribed. Generated by immunoSEQ multiplex PCR, the TCRdb table keeps only in-frame clones and is missing some. The sample lists approximately 26,000 clones, around three fifths occurring once. Sequencing was performed on Tregs from blood. This TCR derives from a woman aged 25 to 39 with type 1 diabetes. The chain combines TRBV30 with TRBJ1-3, with D hard to call. CDR3 amino acids: CAWSLGLRGNTIYF. The CDR3 bases are TGTGCCTGGAGCCTCGGACTACGGGGAAACACCATATATTTT.